One and the same sample provided the 16 T cell receptor beta chains below, sequenced in a study of CD8 T cells in Susac syndrome. Random-hexamer reverse transcription was applied to roughly 0.5 to 1 ug RNA. TCRdb independently ran MiXCR on the immunoSEQ multiplex PCR reads; one entry per CDR3 protein. The profile shows under 90,000 distinct CDR3 sequences, roughly 91% of them singletons. Sequencing was done on a sample of CD4+ T cells from PBMCs. All receptors come from a human donor with Susac syndrome.

The chain recombines TRBV19 with TRBJ2-4, with D possibly TRBD2 on 5 matching bases. The V end lost 3 bases, the J end lost 0 bases, and 6 bases lay between the germline ends. Germline assignment: CDR1 LNHDA and CDR2 SQIVND (reference sequence). The CDR3 is 14 residues long. The CDR3 loop is CASSISGAKNIQYF. In nucleotides, the CDR3 is TGTGCCAGTAGTATCAGCGGAGCCAAAAACATTCAGTACTTC.

This chain links TRBV30 with TRBJ1-4; D is possibly TRBD1 (5 bases). The CDR3 totals 13 residues. CDR1 is GTSNPN and CDR2 is SVGIG in the germline V gene (reference sequence). The germline V and J ends were trimmed by 3 bases and 7 bases, with 12 bases remaining between them. The CDR3 DNA is TGTGCCTGGAGGGGGCAGGGAGGTGAAAAACTGTTTTTT. Translated, it gives CAWRGQGGEKLFF.

The table lists this clonotype with a count of one. The chain joins TRBV7-2 to TRBJ2-5; 9 nucleotides agree with TRBD2. After removal of 1 base from V and 3 bases from J, the junction contained 15 bases not matched to a gene. CDR3 length: 19 amino acids. In germline, CDR1 is SGHTA, CDR2 FQGNSA. CDR3 sequence reads: CASSLVVGAAGGLKETQYF. The CDR3 DNA reads TGTGCCAGCAGCTTAGTAGTTGGGGCAGCGGGAGGCCTTAAAGAGACCCAGTACTTC.

V is TRBV7-9 and J is TRBJ2-5; 9 bases match TRBD2. Germline V gives CDR1 SEHNR, CDR2 FQNEAQ (reference sequence). This CDR3 contains 17 residues. The J segment lost 5 bases and the V segment lost 4 bases, leaving 14 bases of the junction unmatched. As DNA, the CDR3 is TGTGCCAGCAGCTCAGCGGCTAGCGGGAAGGTCGGGGAGACCCAGTACTTC. Amino acid sequence: CASSSAASGKVGETQYF.

In this sample, this clonotype turned up once. CDR3 sequence: CASSLSMPRTEAFF. The CDR3 region has the DNA TGTGCCAGCAGTTTATCAATGCCCCGTACTGAAGCTTTCTTT. The rearrangement uses TRBV28 and TRBJ1-1; D gene ambiguous. The V end lost 1 base, the J end lost 5 bases, and 11 bases lay between the germline ends. This CDR3 is built from 14 residues. Germline V gene lookup returns CDR1 MDHEN and CDR2 SYDVKM.

The V call is TRBV2, the J call TRBJ2-7, with D perhaps matching TRBD1 (6 bases). V gave up 4 bases and J gave up 1 base, with 8 bases separating them. The CDR3 extends over 13 amino acids. In germline, CDR1 is SNHLY, CDR2 FYNNEI. Here the CDR3 reads CASSADRSYEQYF. The CDR3 bases are TGTGCCAGCAGTGCTGACAGGTCCTACGAGCAGTACTTC.

The V and J genes are TRBV6-5 and TRBJ1-1, with D perhaps matching TRBD1 (5 bases). The CDR3 has 12 residues. CDR1 is MNHEY, CDR2 SVGAGI, per germline. V gave up 2 bases and J gave up 11 bases, with 12 bases separating them. The CDR3 sequence is CASSYGGREAFF. Written as DNA, the CDR3 is TGTGCCAGCAGTTACGGGGGGAGAGAGGCTTTCTTT.

This clonotype has only a few counts. V is TRBV5-4 and J is TRBJ2-2, with TRBD1 matching over 10 bases. The V gene's germline CDR1 is SGHNT and CDR2 YYREEE (reference sequence). V lost 2 bases to trimming and J lost 6 bases; unmatched junction nucleotides: 7. This CDR3 spans 16 amino acids. This chain's CDR3 is CASSFDRGLGAGELFF. The CDR3 DNA follows: TGTGCCAGCAGCTTCGACAGGGGGCTAGGTGCCGGGGAGCTGTTTTTT. Variable domain in full (rest from reference TRBV5-4 and TRBJ2-2): ETGVTQSPTHLIKTRGQQVTLRCSSQSGHNTVSWYQQALGQGPQFIFQYYREEENGRGNFPPRFSGLQFPNYSSELNVNALELDDSALYLCASSFDRGLGAGELFFGEGSRLTVL.

V gene TRBV18 combines with J gene TRBJ2-1; 11 bases map to TRBD2. This CDR3 has 15 amino acids. The J segment lost 7 bases and the V segment lost 3 bases, leaving 5 bases of the junction unmatched. Germline V CDR1 and CDR2: KGHSH, LQKENI. This CDR3 is CASSPLAGGVNEQFF. The DNA for the CDR3 is TGTGCCAGCTCACCCCTAGCGGGGGGTGTGAATGAGCAGTTCTTC.

The chain is built from TRBV13 and TRBJ1-1; D remains unclear. The CDR3 consists of 13 residues. V was cut by 1 base and J by 5 bases, with 8 bases left in between. The germline V gene encodes CDR1 PRHDT and CDR2 FYEKMQ (reference sequence). CDR3 loop: CASSLVRGTEAFF. CDR3 sequence (DNA): TGTGCCAGCAGCTTAGTCCGGGGTACTGAAGCTTTCTTT.

The V call is TRBV7-2, the J call TRBJ2-5; D uncertain. Trimming shortened V by 1 base and J by 5 bases, and 8 bases separated the two germline ends. In germline, CDR1 is SGHTA, CDR2 FQGNSA. The CDR3 is 13 amino acids. The DNA for the CDR3 is TGTGCCAGCAGCTTAGGGCTAATCGAGACCCAGTACTTC. Encoded protein: CASSLGLIETQYF.

The genes are TRBV19 and TRBJ2-7, with D possibly matching TRBD1 (6 bases). Germline lookup yields CDR1 LNHDA and CDR2 SQIVND (reference sequence). Trimming shortened V by 6 bases and J by 0 bases, and 12 bases separated the two germline ends. This CDR3 spans 14 amino acids. The CDR3 region is CASRGAGSSYEQYF. CDR3 bases: TGTGCCAGTAGGGGGGCAGGGAGCTCCTACGAGCAGTACTTC.

The V gene is TRBV12-3 or TRBV12-4, the J gene TRBJ2-4, with TRBD2 matching over 10 bases. V shed 1 base, J shed 0 bases, and the junction held 9 bases outside the gene matches. This CDR3 contains 19 residues. The CDR3: CASSLVPLAGISAKNIQYF. CDR3 DNA: TGTGCCAGCAGTTTAGTTCCACTAGCGGGAATTTCAGCCAAAAACATTCAGTACTTC.

The V gene is TRBV14, the J gene TRBJ1-1; D is unclear. The germline V gene encodes CDR1 SGHDN and CDR2 FVKESK. The CDR3 is 13 amino acids. Trimming removed 7 bases from V and 2 bases from J, with 11 bases in between. The CDR3 region has the DNA TGTGCCAGCAATACACAGAGTAACACTGAAGCTTTCTTT. Translated, it gives CASNTQSNTEAFF.

The DNA of the CDR3 is TGTGCCAGCAGCTTAGGACGGGGGGACACTGAAGCTTTCTTT. It codes for CASSLGRGDTEAFF. The chain employs TRBV5-4 and TRBJ1-1; possibly TRBD1 for D (5 bases). Trimming shortened V by 2 bases and J by 3 bases, and 11 bases separated the two germline ends. The CDR3 covers 14 residues. Germline V gives CDR1 SGHNT, CDR2 YYREEE (reference sequence).

This rearrangement joins TRBV7-2 to TRBJ2-3, with 10 bases matching TRBD2. Germline V lookup: CDR1 SGHTA, CDR2 FQGNSA. Trimming at V came to 3 bases and at J to 8 bases, leaving 14 bases not matched to a gene. CDR3 size: 17 residues. CDR3 nucleotides: TGTGCCAGCAGCTTCTGGACTAGCGGAACGGCCTCGGGTACGCAGTATTTT. It yields the protein CASSFWTSGTASGTQYF.